Here is one T cell receptor beta chain with its context. What it binds is not known. V shed 3 bases and J shed 6 bases, with 11 bases lying between them. This CDR3 spans 13 amino acids. The data originate from a study of T cell responses to AZD1222 COVID-19 vaccine. Whole-study results and caveats: After two AZD1222 doses, spike-specific TCR breadth and depth rose versus day 0. Researchers report vaccine-associated CD4 TCRs spanning spike, with dominance at 160-218 and 743-854. Donors were chiefly white British, with a greater number of females, and clonal diversity was perhaps underestimated.

Produced via immunoSEQ multiplex PCR; TCRdb's table is partial and in-frame only. The data show roughly 200,000 clones, with 92% seen just once and approximately 1.4% held by the top ten. This sequence originates from an adult in good health. The chain employs TRBV12-3 or TRBV12-4 and TRBJ1-2, with TRBD1 as a possible D gene (5 bases). The input for sequencing was peripheral blood, taken on day 0 of AZD1222 vaccination. CDR3 sequence (DNA): TGTGCCAGCAGTTTGGAGGGGCGTAATGGCTACACCTTC. Protein product: CASSLEGRNGYTF.